The rows below give T cell receptor beta chains drawn from one sample of a study of shared clonotypes between healthy human individuals. Profiling relied on immunoSEQ multiplex PCR, and the TCRdb table lists in-frame clones only, not all of them. The sample lists around 1 million clones; about three quarters were seen once. Sequenced material: memory CD4+ T cells sorted from blood. Receptors were obtained from a man younger than 35 in good health. Each CDR3 is given with its conserved first and last residue. The D gene is left open where the match is weak. A clone size is listed for some rows: how often the clone was seen (once, few, many), or a class if it is expanded.

D gene: TRBD2; J gene: TRBJ2-7; V gene: TRBV5-1; clone size: few; CDR3 DNA: TGCGCCAGCAGCGTCGGACTAGCGGGGCTCTACGAGCAGTACTTC; CDR3 protein: CASSVGLAGLYEQYF
D gene: -; J gene: TRBJ1-5; V gene: TRBV7-2; clone size: -; CDR3 DNA: TGTGCCAGCAGCTTTCAACTGGGGGGCGGTCAGCCCCAGCATTTT; CDR3 protein: CASSFQLGGGQPQHF
D gene: TRBD2; J gene: TRBJ2-1; V gene: TRBV7-2; clone size: -; CDR3 DNA: TGTGCCAGCAGCTTAGAGTTGACTAGCGGGAGGGGGTACAATGAGCAGTTCTTC; CDR3 protein: CASSLELTSGRGYNEQFF
D gene: -; J gene: TRBJ1-3; V gene: TRBV30; clone size: -; CDR3 DNA: TGTGCCTGGGGGGAAAAGAGCTCTGGAAACACCATATATTTT; CDR3 protein: CAWGEKSSGNTIYF
D gene: TRBD1; J gene: TRBJ1-1; V gene: TRBV5-1; clone size: -; CDR3 DNA: TGCGCCAGCAGCACGACAGGGGGCAGCGGCACTGAAGCTTTCTTT; CDR3 protein: CASSTTGGSGTEAFF
D gene: -; J gene: TRBJ2-4; V gene: TRBV4-1; clone size: -; CDR3 DNA: TGCGCCAGCAGCCAAGAACAGGGGACTAAGTACTTC; CDR3 protein: CASSQEQGTKYF
D gene: -; J gene: TRBJ2-2; V gene: TRBV5-1; clone size: -; CDR3 DNA: TGCGCCAGCGGACAAACAGGGAAAACCGGGGAGCTGTTTTTT; CDR3 protein: CASGQTGKTGELFF
D gene: -; J gene: TRBJ2-5; V gene: TRBV7-2; clone size: -; CDR3 DNA: TGTGCCAGCAGCTTAGGCGAACTAGCTTCCCAGTACTTC; CDR3 protein: CASSLGELASQYF
D gene: -; J gene: TRBJ2-7; V gene: TRBV4-1; clone size: few; CDR3 DNA: TGCGCCAGCAGCCAAGATCATGCCGGGGAGCAGTACTTC; CDR3 protein: CASSQDHAGEQYF
D gene: -; J gene: TRBJ1-1; V gene: TRBV19; clone size: -; CDR3 DNA: TGTGCCAGTAGCAGTCAAGGAGCGACTGAAGCTTTCTTT; CDR3 protein: CASSSQGATEAFF
D gene: -; J gene: TRBJ2-3; V gene: TRBV18; clone size: -; CDR3 DNA: TGTGCCAGCTCGCCCTTAAGTGGCAGGGTTGCAGATACGCAGTATTTT; CDR3 protein: CASSPLSGRVADTQYF
D gene: -; J gene: TRBJ1-6; V gene: TRBV19; clone size: -; CDR3 DNA: TGTGCCAGTACCCGGGACGTTTGGGGTAATTCACCCCTCCACTTT; CDR3 protein: CASTRDVWGNSPLHF
D gene: TRBD1; J gene: TRBJ1-2; V gene: TRBV28; clone size: -; CDR3 DNA: TGTGCCAGCAAGGGACAGGGAGAGGCTAACTATGGCTACACCTTC; CDR3 protein: CASKGQGEANYGYTF
D gene: -; J gene: TRBJ2-7; V gene: TRBV6-6; clone size: -; CDR3 DNA: TGTGCCAGCAGTTACGGGGCGGCCTACGAGCAGTACTTC; CDR3 protein: CASSYGAAYEQYF
D gene: -; J gene: TRBJ1-4; V gene: TRBV18; clone size: -; CDR3 DNA: TGTGCCAGCTCGGCGGGAATCGCAACTAATGAAAAACTGTTTTTT; CDR3 protein: CASSAGIATNEKLFF
D gene: TRBD2; J gene: TRBJ2-7; V gene: TRBV10-3; clone size: few; CDR3 DNA: TGTGCCATCAGTGAGCGGGGACTAGCGTCCTACGAGCAGTACTTC; CDR3 protein: CAISERGLASYEQYF
D gene: TRBD1; J gene: TRBJ2-7; V gene: TRBV5-4; clone size: -; CDR3 DNA: TGTGCCAGCAGCTTGGGTACAGGGGGCGACGAGCAGTACTTC; CDR3 protein: CASSLGTGGDEQYF
D gene: -; J gene: TRBJ2-5; V gene: TRBV4-1; clone size: -; CDR3 DNA: TGCGCCAGCAGCCCCACGTCCCAAGAGACCCAGTACTTC; CDR3 protein: CASSPTSQETQYF
D gene: -; J gene: TRBJ1-2; V gene: TRBV5-6; clone size: once; CDR3 DNA: TGTGCCAGCAGCCCCCACGGACGGACCTATGGCTACACCTTC; CDR3 protein: CASSPHGRTYGYTF
D gene: -; J gene: TRBJ2-7; V gene: TRBV5-1; clone size: -; CDR3 DNA: TGCGCCAGCAGCTGGACAGAGAAGAGCTACGAGCAGTACTTC; CDR3 protein: CASSWTEKSYEQYF
D gene: TRBD2; J gene: TRBJ2-7; V gene: TRBV7-2; clone size: once; CDR3 DNA: TGTGCCAGCAGTAGCGGGAGTGTCTACGAGCAGTACTTC; CDR3 protein: CASSSGSVYEQYF
D gene: -; J gene: TRBJ2-4; V gene: TRBV7-2; clone size: -; CDR3 DNA: TGTGCCAGCAGCGCGGCGGCTCTAGGCGAAAGGAACATTCAGTACTTC; CDR3 protein: CASSAAALGERNIQYF
D gene: TRBD2; J gene: TRBJ2-3; V gene: TRBV7-2; clone size: -; CDR3 DNA: TGTGCCAGCAGCCACCCTAGCGGAAGAATCACAGATACGCAGTATTTT; CDR3 protein: CASSHPSGRITDTQYF
D gene: -; J gene: TRBJ2-5; V gene: TRBV5-4; clone size: -; CDR3 DNA: TGTGCCAGCAGCCCCCAAGGGTGGGGAGAGACCCAGTACTTC; CDR3 protein: CASSPQGWGETQYF
D gene: TRBD2; J gene: TRBJ2-7; V gene: TRBV7-9; clone size: once; CDR3 DNA: TGTGCCAGCAGCATCGGGACTACCTACGAGCAGTACTTC; CDR3 protein: CASSIGTTYEQYF
D gene: -; J gene: TRBJ2-7; V gene: TRBV5-4; clone size: -; CDR3 DNA: TGTGCCAGCAGCTTGGTAGGGAACTACGAGCAGTACTTC; CDR3 protein: CASSLVGNYEQYF
D gene: -; J gene: TRBJ2-5; V gene: TRBV5-4; clone size: -; CDR3 DNA: TGTGCCAGCAGCTTATCCGGATTCCAAGAGACCCAGTACTTC; CDR3 protein: CASSLSGFQETQYF
D gene: -; J gene: TRBJ1-1; V gene: TRBV14; clone size: -; CDR3 DNA: TGTGCCAGCAGCCCACACGGGGACCCGAACACTGAAGCTTTCTTT; CDR3 protein: CASSPHGDPNTEAFF
D gene: -; J gene: TRBJ1-3; V gene: TRBV4-1; clone size: -; CDR3 DNA: TGCGCCAGCAGCCAAGATTCACAGGCAAAGGCTGGAAACACCATATATTTT; CDR3 protein: CASSQDSQAKAGNTIYF
D gene: TRBD2; J gene: TRBJ2-1; V gene: TRBV7-2; clone size: -; CDR3 DNA: TGTGCCAGCAGCTTAGGCTTAGCGGGAGGGGGTGAGCAGTTCTTC; CDR3 protein: CASSLGLAGGGEQFF
D gene: TRBD1; J gene: TRBJ1-2; V gene: TRBV7-2; clone size: -; CDR3 DNA: TGTGCCAGCAGCCCCGACAGGGAGCTGGGTGGCTACACCTTC; CDR3 protein: CASSPDRELGGYTF
D gene: -; J gene: TRBJ1-1; V gene: TRBV19; clone size: -; CDR3 DNA: TGTGCCAGTAGTACCAGGGGTATGAACACTGAAGCTTTCTTT; CDR3 protein: CASSTRGMNTEAFF
D gene: TRBD1; J gene: TRBJ2-6; V gene: TRBV5-1; clone size: many; CDR3 DNA: TGCGCCAGCACACGGACAGGGACGAGGACAGGGGCCAACGTCCTGACTTTC; CDR3 protein: CASTRTGTRTGANVLTF
D gene: -; J gene: TRBJ1-3; V gene: TRBV6-6; clone size: -; CDR3 DNA: TGTGCCAGCAGTCCCCCCGGTGGAGGAAACACCATATATTTT; CDR3 protein: CASSPPGGGNTIYF
D gene: -; J gene: TRBJ2-2; V gene: TRBV5-1; clone size: -; CDR3 DNA: TGCGCCAGCATCTCCGGGACAACGAACACCGGGGAGCTGTTTTTT; CDR3 protein: CASISGTTNTGELFF
D gene: -; J gene: TRBJ2-2; V gene: TRBV7-8; clone size: -; CDR3 DNA: TGTGCCAGCAGCTTAGGGACAGCCCGAACACCGGGGAAGCTGTTTTTT; CDR3 protein: CASSLGTARTPGKLFF
D gene: -; J gene: TRBJ1-1; V gene: TRBV9; clone size: -; CDR3 DNA: TGTGCCAGCAGCGTCGAACCGCTCGCGACTGAAGCTTTCTTT; CDR3 protein: CASSVEPLATEAFF
D gene: -; J gene: TRBJ1-1; V gene: TRBV19; clone size: -; CDR3 DNA: TGTGCCAGTCAAGCAACTCAGAACACTGAAGCTTTCTTT; CDR3 protein: CASQATQNTEAFF
D gene: TRBD2; J gene: TRBJ2-5; V gene: TRBV28; clone size: -; CDR3 DNA: TGTGCCAGCAGGGCTAGCGGGGGCGGGGAGACCCAGTACTTC; CDR3 protein: CASRASGGGETQYF